Presented here are 26 T cell receptor beta chains from one specimen sequenced in a study of blood T cell repertoires in COVID-19. Data came from immunoSEQ multiplex PCR; TCRdb stores just in-frame clones and leaves some out. This table has roughly 340,000 clones, around 90% appearing once. The sample taken for sequencing was peripheral blood. These receptors all come from a woman between 18 and 30 years old who had recovered from COVID-19.

V gene TRBV11-3 combines with J gene TRBJ2-7; 9 positions agree with TRBD2. The CDR3 length is 15 residues. CDR1 SGHNT and CDR2 YENEEA come from the germline V gene. The V segment lost 7 bases and the J segment 3 bases; nucleotides outside the gene matches: 10. The CDR3 sequence is CASKAAGTSIYEQYV. DNA for the CDR3: TGTGCCAGCAAGGCCGCCGGGACTAGCATCTACGAGCAGTACGTC.

The chain joins TRBV5-6 to TRBJ2-3; D is unresolved. Germline CDR1 and CDR2: SGHDT and YYEEEE. V was shortened by 1 base and J by 8 bases, with 5 bases between the two germline ends. The CDR3 has 11 residues. CDR3 loop: CASSLSGTQYF. CDR3 bases: TGTGCCAGCAGCTTGTCGGGTACGCAGTATTTT. Complete variable domain (other parts from reference TRBV5-6 and TRBJ2-3): DAGVTQSPTHLIKTRGQQVTLRCSPKSGHDTVSWYQQALGQGPQFIFQYYEEEERQRGNFPDRFSGHQFPNYSSELNVNALLLGDSALYLCASSLSGTQYFGPGTRLTVL.

The chain carries TRBV14 and TRBJ2-5; 10 bases fit TRBD1. The CDR3 runs 16 residues. Germline V gene sequence: CDR1 SGHDN, CDR2 FVKESK. V trimming: 4 bases; J trimming: 4 bases; junction bases outside the gene matches: 9. The CDR3 nucleotides are TGTGCCAGCAGCCGACTGACAGGGGGCTTATTAGAGACCCAGTACTTC. As protein: CASSRLTGGLLETQYF. Supplemented by reference TRBV14 and TRBJ2-5, the full variable domain reads EAGVTQFPSHSVIEKGQTVTLRCDPISGHDNLYWYRRVMGKEIKFLLHFVKESKQDESGMPNNRFLAERTGGTYSTLKVQPAELEDSGVYFCASSRLTGGLLETQYFGPGTRLLVL.

The chain has TRBV2 and TRBJ1-1, with 7 bases lining up with TRBD1. The germline gives CDR1 SNHLY, CDR2 FYNNEI. V lost 6 bases to trimming and J lost 5 bases; unmatched junction nucleotides: 6. There are 13 residues in the CDR3. The CDR3 bases are TGTGCCAGCAGCTTGGGGACAGTTACTGAAGCTTTCTTT. Protein product: CASSLGTVTEAFF.

In this sample, this clone turned up once. The chain joins TRBV30 to TRBJ2-3, with a weak D call TRBD2 (5 bases). Deletions cut 3 bases from V and 3 bases from J, with 10 bases between. CDR3 length equals 13 residues. Germline CDR1 reads GTSNPN; CDR2 reads SVGIG (reference sequence). As DNA, the CDR3 is TGTGCCTGGAGCCTATGGACTACAGATACGCAGTATTTT. Amino acid sequence: CAWSLWTTDTQYF.

This sequence joins TRBV7-7 and TRBJ2-7; D perhaps matches TRBD1 (5 bases). The V gene lost 6 bases and the J gene lost 6 bases, with 27 bases spanning the gap. The CDR3 runs 17 residues. CDR1 and CDR2 (germline): SSHAT, FNYEAQ (reference sequence). CDR3 nucleotide sequence: TGTGCCAGCAGAGGCAGGGCGCTGACCCATCTGGAAGGCGAGCAGTACGTC. It specifies CASRGRALTHLEGEQYV.

The chain employs TRBV6-2 or TRBV6-3 and TRBJ1-6; TRBD1 might be the D (5 bases). CDR1 is MNHEY, CDR2 SVGEGT, per germline. CDR3 length equals 16 residues. With 6 bases removed from V and 9 bases from J, the gap between germline ends came to 21 bases. CDR3 bases: TGTGCCAGCAGCCGCCCCGGCAGGGCGAAGGGTTCACCCCTCCACTTT. Translation gives CASSRPGRAKGSPLHF.

The V and J genes are TRBV27 and TRBJ2-1; 8 bases line up with TRBD2. The trim removed 6 bases at V and 3 bases at J, leaving 10 bases unmatched. The CDR3 has 16 residues. The germline gives CDR1 MNHEY, CDR2 SMNVEV (reference sequence). The CDR3 bases are TGTGCCAGCAGACGTACTAGCGGAGAATACTACAATGAGCAGTTCTTC. As protein: CASRRTSGEYYNEQFF.

The sample holds a few counts of this clone. The CDR3 nucleotides are TGTGCCAGCAGCTCCGGAGCCAGAGAGCAGTACGTC. This codes for CASSSGAREQYV. The V gene is TRBV5-6, the J gene TRBJ2-7; unclear D gene. CDR1 SGHDT and CDR2 YYEEEE come from the germline V gene. This CDR3 comprises 12 residues. V dropped 3 bases and J dropped 7 bases, with 11 bases sitting between them.

The rearrangement links TRBV6-2 or TRBV6-3 to TRBJ2-1, with 8 bases that match TRBD1. J was trimmed by 5 bases and V by 1 base; bases with no gene match: 7. Germline CDR1 is MNHEY and CDR2 is SVGEGT. The CDR3 is made up of 16 amino acids. Here the CDR3 reads CASSYLDRAYDNEQFF. CDR3 DNA: TGTGCCAGCAGTTACTTGGACAGGGCCTACGACAATGAGCAGTTCTTC.

The chain recombines TRBV7-9 with TRBJ2-1; 14 bases are shared with TRBD2. V trimming: 4 bases; J trimming: 8 bases; junction bases outside the gene matches: 1. Germline V CDR1 and CDR2: SEHNR, FQNEAQ (reference sequence). This CDR3 spans 14 amino acids. The CDR3 here is CASSSGLAGDEQFF. For the CDR3, the DNA is TGTGCCAGCAGCTCGGGACTAGCGGGAGATGAGCAGTTCTTC.

This chain connects TRBV6-5 to TRBJ2-2; a possible D gene is TRBD1 (6 bases). Per germline, CDR1 MNHEY and CDR2 SVGAGI. V lost 7 bases to trimming and J lost 0 bases, with 9 bases between them. This CDR3 is 14 amino acids long. DNA for the CDR3: TGTGCCAGCACCCGGACAGCGAACACCGGGGAGCTGTTTTTT. Its protein product is CASTRTANTGELFF.

This clone was counted a single time. This chain links TRBV19 with TRBJ2-7; 14 bases fit TRBD2. Trimming cost V 3 bases and J 0 bases; bases outside gene matches: 7. The CDR3 length is 18 residues. Germline loops: CDR1 LNHDA, CDR2 SQIVND (reference sequence). The CDR3 coding sequence is TGTGCCAGTAGTATGGTAGGGACTAGCGGGAGCCTCTCCTACGAGCAGTACGTC. Its protein is CASSMVGTSGSLSYEQYV.

The V gene is TRBV30, the J gene TRBJ1-1; 7 positions agree with TRBD1. Germline assignment: CDR1 GTSNPN and CDR2 SVGIG (reference sequence). The CDR3 runs to 12 residues. V dropped 4 bases and J dropped 5; count of bases not matched to a gene: 4. The chain's CDR3 is CAWNRGGTEAFF. The CDR3 nucleotides are TGTGCCTGGAACAGGGGTGGTACTGAAGCTTTCTTT. The entire variable domain, with the rest obtained from reference TRBV30 and TRBJ1-1, is as follows: SQTIHQWPATLVQPVGSPLSLECTVEGTSNPNLYWYRQAAGRGLQLLFYSVGIGQISSEVPQNLSASRPQDRQFILSSKKLLLSDSGFYLCAWNRGGTEAFFGQGTRLTVV.

This chain links TRBV4-2 with TRBJ2-1, with D maybe TRBD2 (6 bases). Trimming removed 1 base at V and 7 bases at J, with 23 bases between. Germline lookup yields CDR1 LGHNA and CDR2 YNFKEQ. There are 18 residues in the CDR3. As DNA, the CDR3 is TGTGCCAGCAGCCAAGTGTTACGTGGTGGACTACCAGGAAATGAGCAGTTCTTC. Its translation: CASSQVLRGGLPGNEQFF.

J is TRBJ2-7 and V is TRBV6-1; 11 positions agree with TRBD2. The CDR3 covers 14 residues. Looked up from germline, CDR1 is MNHNS and CDR2 is SASEGT. Losses at the gene ends were 6 bases for V and 6 bases for J; bases not matched to a gene: 7. As DNA, the CDR3 is TGTGCCAGCAGGCCTACTAGCGGGAGTGGCGAGCAGTACGTC. It specifies CASRPTSGSGEQYV.

The chain uses TRBV6-2 or TRBV6-3 and TRBJ2-1; D gene ambiguous. Germline V gene sequence: CDR1 MNHEY, CDR2 SVGEGT. The CDR3 is 12 amino acids. V was clipped by 4 bases and J by 8 bases, with 9 bases between them. DNA of the CDR3: TGTGCCAGCAGTTTCATCCCCCATGAGCAGTTCTTC. It codes for CASSFIPHEQFF.

The CDR3 here is CASRRGTEAFF. In DNA form, the CDR3 reads TGTGCCAGCAGGAGGGGGACTGAAGCTTTCTTT. The V call is TRBV12-3 or TRBV12-4, the J call TRBJ1-1, with a possible D match to TRBD1 (6 bases). CDR3 size: 11 residues. The germline V and J ends were trimmed by 6 bases and 5 bases, with 7 bases remaining between them.

The chain is built from TRBV4-3 and TRBJ1-2; 7 positions match TRBD1. The germline V gene encodes CDR1 LGHNA and CDR2 YSLEER. J was trimmed by 6 bases and V by 4 bases; bases with no gene match: 8. The CDR3 is 14 residues long. Here the CDR3 DNA reads TGCGCCAGCAGCCCGGAGGGACAGATTAATGGCTACACCTTC. Protein sequence: CASSPEGQINGYTF.

The V and J genes are TRBV19 and TRBJ2-3; TRBD1 matches 8 bases. The CDR3 is made up of 15 amino acids. With 6 bases clipped from V and 4 bases from J, the junction kept 9 bases outside the gene matches. Germline CDR1 reads LNHDA; CDR2 reads SQIVND (reference sequence). The CDR3 spells CASSPTGVIADTQYF. The CDR3 bases are TGTGCCAGTAGCCCGACAGGGGTGATCGCAGATACGCAGTATTTT.

V gene TRBV11-2 combines with J gene TRBJ1-2, with 7 bases fitting TRBD1. The CDR3 extends over 13 amino acids. V was pared by 5 bases and J by 8 bases, with 8 bases of the junction left unmatched. Per the germline V gene, CDR1 is SGHAT and CDR2 is FQNNGV. The CDR3 sequence is CASSGGQLWGYTF. The CDR3, as DNA: TGTGCCAGCAGCGGGGGACAGCTCTGGGGCTACACCTTC. Drawing the rest from reference TRBV11-2 and TRBJ1-2, the complete variable domain is EAGVAQSPRYKIIEKRQSVAFWCNPISGHATLYWYQQILGQGPKLLIQFQNNGVVDDSQLPKDRFSAERLKGVDSTLKIQPAKLEDSAVYLCASSGGQLWGYTFGSGTRLTVV.

V usage is TRBV24-1 and J usage is TRBJ1-2; TRBD1 matches at 9 bases. CDR1 is KGHDR, CDR2 SFDVKD, per germline. After removal of 7 bases from V and 5 bases from J, the junction contained 10 bases not matched to a gene. This CDR3 comprises 15 residues. As DNA, the CDR3 is TGTGCCACCAGCTCCCGGGGACAGGGTTCGTATGGCTACACCTTC. It yields the protein CATSSRGQGSYGYTF.

The J gene is TRBJ2-1, the V gene TRBV24-1; 9 bases fit TRBD2. Trimming removed 7 bases from V and 4 bases from J; junction bases left unmatched: 1. The CDR3 has 13 residues. In germline, CDR1 is KGHDR, CDR2 SFDVKD. CDR3 amino acids: CATSLAGYNEQFF. CDR3 in DNA: TGTGCCACCAGCCTAGCGGGGTACAATGAGCAGTTCTTC.

The genes are TRBV5-4 and TRBJ2-7; TRBD1 matches 8 bases. The germline gives CDR1 SGHNT, CDR2 YYREEE (reference sequence). The V segment lost 3 bases and the J segment 6 bases; nucleotides outside the gene matches: 5. This CDR3 region has 13 residues. For the CDR3, the DNA is TGTGCCAGCAGCTCAGGCAGGGGGCCCGAGCAGTACGTC. Translated, it gives CASSSGRGPEQYV.

The chain joins TRBV2 to TRBJ2-2; 8 bases are shared with TRBD2. The V gene end was trimmed by 7 bases and the J gene end by 3 bases; junction bases not matched to a gene: 10. The CDR3 has 16 residues. Germline V gene sequence: CDR1 SNHLY, CDR2 FYNNEI. The CDR3, as DNA: TGTGCCAGCATTTGCGGGACTAGAGATGACACCGGGGAGCTGTTTTTT. This sequence encodes CASICGTRDDTGELFF.

CDR3 region: CASSITSGRSNEQFF. The CDR3 coding sequence is TGTGCCAGTAGTATTACTAGCGGGAGATCCAATGAGCAGTTCTTC. The chain has TRBV19 and TRBJ2-1; 11 nucleotides align to TRBD2. Germline CDR1 is LNHDA and CDR2 is SQIVND (reference sequence). Trimming cost V 3 bases and J 6 bases; bases outside gene matches: 4. The CDR3 runs to 15 residues.